This section outlines one T cell receptor (beta chain) sequence together with its context. No antigen is known for it. Unique molecular identifiers had been added to the TCR beta cDNA libraries. The T cell input of about 0.95 to 11 million gave roughly 460,000 cDNA molecules. TCRdb redid the calling of the PCR reads with MiXCR, one entry per CDR3 protein. The data hold hundreds of thousands of distinct CDR3 sequences, with roughly 27% observed a single time. The data belong to a study of post-analysis software for immune sequencing data. Study results and caveats: The normalized Chao1 diversity of multiple sclerosis patients was significantly lower than that of controls. Same-batch samples co-clustered strongly by F measure. Controls had lower frequencies than patients of roughly five TRBV segments, which included TRBV5-6, TRBV5-1 and TRBV20-1.

Germline CDR1 SGDLS, CDR2 YYNGEE. The CDR3 has 14 residues. V was shortened by 4 bases and J by 6 bases, with 17 bases between the two germline ends. The sequenced material came from blood. The genes are TRBV9 and TRBJ2-7; TRBD2 is a possible D gene (6 bases). The clonotype originates from a girl aged 10-17 years with multiple sclerosis. The CDR3 DNA follows: TGTGCCAGCAGCCCGCAAGGGGACTCCATCGAGCAGTACTTC. This translates into CASSPQGDSIEQYF. Looking up the rest from reference TRBV9 and TRBJ2-7 gives the full variable domain: DSGVTQTPKHLITATGQRVTLRCSPRSGDLSVYWYQQSLDQGLQFLIQYYNGEERAKGNILERFSAQQFPDLHSELNLSSLELGDSALYFCASSPQGDSIEQYFGPGTRLTVT.